The clone carrying this TCR beta chain was seen only a few times. The germline CDR1 and CDR2 sequences are MNHEY and SVGAGI. V lost 0 bases to trimming and J lost 3 bases; unmatched junction nucleotides: 1. The CDR3 contains 16 residues. The data belong to a study of blood T cell repertoires in COVID-19. Study information: Specimens from acute and convalescent COVID-19 originated in the United States, Italy and Spain.

Original handling: Estimates of nucleated cell counts were drawn from the amplification of reference gene primers. Profiling relied on immunoSEQ multiplex PCR, and the TCRdb table lists in-frame clones only, not all of them. D and trimming come from the DNA, and the V and J calls and clone size come from that table. This sample carries fewer than 130,000 clones, 69% of them seen once, and the ten largest clones take 5% to 6.5%. The TCR originated in a man older than 75 with acute or convalescent COVID-19. V is TRBV6-5 and J is TRBJ2-1; 11 bases are shared with TRBD2. Specimen: peripheral blood. The CDR3 DNA reads as TGTGCCAGCAGTTACTCGGGGACTAGCGGCTACAATGAGCAGTTCTTC. Protein: CASSYSGTSGYNEQFF.